The 12 T cell receptor beta chains below all came from one sample that was sequenced in a study of blood T cells in healthy people across ages. Sample-barcoded 5' priming and a J-beta primer mix drove a second PCR of about 7 to 11 cycles. TCRdb independently ran MiXCR on the 5' RACE reads; one entry per CDR3 protein. The sample consists of about a million distinct CDR3 sequences, around 54% of them appearing once. The specimen sequenced was blood. The origin of the receptors is a woman between 55 and 75 years old in good health.

The V and J genes are TRBV3-1 and TRBJ1-3; D not resolved. This CDR3 spans 16 amino acids. Trimming removed 1 base at V and 1 base at J, with 11 bases between. Looked up from germline, CDR1 is LGHDT and CDR2 is YNNKEL (reference sequence). CDR3 sequence reads: CASSQGGGTSGNTIYF. For the CDR3, the DNA is TGTGCCAGCAGCCAAGGGGGAGGAACGTCTGGAAACACCATATATTTT. Full variable domain (rest looked up from reference TRBV3-1 and TRBJ1-3): DTAVSQTPKYLVTQMGNDKSIKCEQNLGHDTMYWYKQDSKKFLKIMFSYNNKELIINETVPNRFSPKSPDKAHLNLHINSLELGDSAVYFCASSQGGGTSGNTIYFGEGSWLTVV.

This clonotype has more than one count but fewer than ten. The rearrangement uses TRBV6-5 and TRBJ1-2; D is unresolved. CDR1 and CDR2 from the germline V gene are MNHEY and SVGAGI. V was clipped by 5 bases and J by 3 bases, with 13 bases between them. The CDR3 length is 14 residues. The CDR3 loop reads CASSAPGSHYGYTF. The CDR3 DNA follows: TGTGCCAGCAGTGCCCCAGGTTCTCACTATGGCTACACCTTC.

This clonotype was recorded once. The CDR3 DNA is TGTGCCAGCAGATTGACAGGGGGTTCCTACAATGAGCAGTACTTC. Amino acids: CASRLTGGSYNEQYF. The chain is built from TRBV28 and TRBJ2-7; 9 bases are a match to TRBD1. J gave up 7 bases and V 6 bases, and 13 bases lay outside the gene matches. The length of the CDR3 is 15 residues. The germline CDR1 and CDR2 sequences are MDHEN and SYDVKM. The complete variable domain, with remaining parts taken from reference TRBV28 and TRBJ2-7, reads DVKVTQSSRYLVKRTGEKVFLECVQDMDHENMFWYRQDPGLGLRLIYFSYDVKMKEKGDIPEGYSVSREKKERFSLILESASTNQTSMYLCASRLTGGSYNEQYFGPGTRLTVT.

Remarks on this clonotype: One end of the junction does not line up with germline, which may come from a read error. The chain's CDR3 is CTSSQLASQETQYF. CDR3 coding DNA: TGCACCAGCAGCCAATTGGCTAGTCAAGAGACCCAGTACTTC. This rearrangement joins TRBV4-3 to TRBJ2-5; no clear D. The CDR3 is 14 amino acids. The germline V gene has CDR1 LGHNA and CDR2 YSLEER.

This sequence joins TRBV3-1 and TRBJ1-2, with D possibly TRBD1 on 5 matching bases. Germline assignment: CDR1 LGHDT and CDR2 YNNKEL (reference sequence). The CDR3 is 17 residues long. V lost 1 base and J 0 bases, leaving 15 bases between the germline ends. CDR3 sequence (DNA): TGTGCCAGCAGCCAAGTCGGGACCGCGGAGGCTAACTATGGCTACACCTTC. This sequence encodes CASSQVGTAEANYGYTF.

This clonotype was counted between two and nine times. This chain joins TRBV6-1 and TRBJ2-5, with D maybe TRBD2 (5 bases). Germline CDR1 MNHNS, CDR2 SASEGT. CDR3 length: 14 residues. The ends were cut back, 7 bases at V and 1 base at J, with 13 bases in the middle. The CDR3 DNA reads as TGTGCCAGCACGAGCGGAGGCACCCAAGAGACCCAGTACTTC. Its protein is CASTSGGTQETQYF.

The chain combines TRBV4-1 with TRBJ2-7, with D possibly TRBD1 on 6 matching bases. Gene TRBJ2-5 matches the end of the DNA better, so the J call may be wrong. Germline CDR1 MGHRA, CDR2 YSYEKL. The CDR3 runs 19 residues. CDR3 sequence: CASSQGWSTGSVLTGTQYF. The DNA for the CDR3 is TGCGCCAGCAGCCAAGGCTGGTCGACAGGCTCCGTCCTAACGGGGACCCAGTACTTC.

This clonotype was seen only a few times. V is TRBV5-1 and J is TRBJ2-5, with D possibly being TRBD1 or TRBD2 (6 bases each). Trimming took 1 base from V and 2 from J, leaving 12 bases between them. The CDR3 spans 15 residues. Looked up from germline, CDR1 is SGHRS and CDR2 is YFSETQ. The CDR3: CASSLTGARQETQYF. The DNA for the CDR3 is TGCGCCAGCAGCTTGACGGGGGCGCGACAAGAGACCCAGTACTTC.

This clonotype has more than one count but fewer than ten. The V and J genes are TRBV4-2 and TRBJ1-6, with 9 bases aligning to TRBD1. This CDR3 contains 21 residues. Per the germline V gene, CDR1 is LGHNA and CDR2 is YNFKEQ. The ends lost 0 bases at V and 7 bases at J; junction bases unmatched: 19. The CDR3 DNA follows: TGTGCCAGCAGCCAAGAATGCCCCCTGCCCCGGACAGGGGAATACAATTCACCCCTCCACTTT. This encodes CASSQECPLPRTGEYNSPLHF.

The genes are TRBV12-3 or TRBV12-4 and TRBJ2-3, with D maybe TRBD2 (6 bases). The CDR3 runs 15 residues. V gave up 2 bases and J gave up 4 bases, with 13 bases separating them. CDR3 nucleotide sequence: TGTGCCAGCAGTTTATTTCTAGCGCCCGCAGATACGCAGTATTTT. The encoded protein is CASSLFLAPADTQYF.

This clonotype was detected a few times. The chain is built from TRBV7-6 and TRBJ2-1; tentatively, D is TRBD2 (6 bases). CDR1 SGHVS and CDR2 FNYEAQ come from the germline V gene. The CDR3 length is 16 residues. V was shortened by 5 bases and J by 0 bases, with 14 bases between the two germline ends. The CDR3 protein is CASSDPSGLSYNEQFF. The CDR3 bases are TGTGCCAGCAGCGACCCAAGCGGGCTCTCCTACAATGAGCAGTTCTTC.

The genes are TRBV4-2 and TRBJ2-1, with 13 bases identical to TRBD2. The CDR3 is 16 residues long. The germline CDR1 and CDR2 sequences are LGHNA and YNFKEQ. Unmatched junction bases numbered 4, after V lost 1 base and J lost 7 bases. This CDR3 is CASSQGGLAGWNEQFF. CDR3 coding DNA: TGTGCCAGCAGCCAAGGGGGACTAGCGGGATGGAATGAGCAGTTCTTC.